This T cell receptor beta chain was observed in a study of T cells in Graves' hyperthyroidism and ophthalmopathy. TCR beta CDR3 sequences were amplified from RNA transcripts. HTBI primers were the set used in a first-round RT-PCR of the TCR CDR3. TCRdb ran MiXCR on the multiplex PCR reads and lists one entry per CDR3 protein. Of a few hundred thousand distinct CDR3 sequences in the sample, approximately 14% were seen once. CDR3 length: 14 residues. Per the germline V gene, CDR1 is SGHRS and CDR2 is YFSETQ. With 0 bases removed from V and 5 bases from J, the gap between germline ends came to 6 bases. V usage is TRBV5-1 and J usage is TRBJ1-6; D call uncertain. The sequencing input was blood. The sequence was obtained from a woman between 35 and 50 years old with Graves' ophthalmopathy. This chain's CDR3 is CASSLVADNSPLHF. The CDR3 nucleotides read TGCGCCAGCAGCTTGGTCGCGGATAATTCACCCCTCCACTTT. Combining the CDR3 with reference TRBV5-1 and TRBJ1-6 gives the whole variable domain KAGVTQTPRYLIKTRGQQVTLSCSPISGHRSVSWYQQTPGQGLQFLFEYFSETQRNKGNFPGRFSGRQFSNSRSEMNVSTLELGDSALYLCASSLVADNSPLHFGNGTRLTVT.